These 16 T cell receptor beta chains share one sample of origin, sequenced in a study of beta chain features in type 1 diabetes. The authors reverse transcribed all of the isolated RNA, so sequencing captured expressed TCRB transcripts. Sequencing was performed with immunoSEQ multiplex PCR; in TCRdb, only in-frame clones are kept and a portion is missing. The sample lists 860,000 or so clones, roughly 15% occurring once. Sequenced material: naive CD4+ T cells from blood. Source of these receptors: a woman aged 18 to 35 in good health.

The chain joins TRBV2 to TRBJ2-5, with TRBD2 matching 8 bases. The CDR3 spans 16 residues. The V segment lost 4 bases and the J segment 4 bases; nucleotides outside the gene matches: 11. Germline V lookup: CDR1 SNHLY, CDR2 FYNNEI. The CDR3 sequence: CASSGLTGRAPETQYF. Here the CDR3 DNA reads TGTGCCAGCAGTGGTCTCACCGGGAGGGCTCCAGAGACCCAGTACTTC.

This clone was detected only a few times. The chain uses TRBV28 and TRBJ1-3; maybe TRBD1 (6 bases). The CDR3 extends over 14 amino acids. The V gene lost 5 bases and the J gene lost 1 base, with 9 bases spanning the gap. Germline V gives CDR1 MDHEN, CDR2 SYDVKM. Here the CDR3 DNA reads TGTGCCAGCAGTCCGCAGGGGTCTGGAAACACCATATATTTT. Translating it yields CASSPQGSGNTIYF.

Written as DNA, the CDR3 is TGTGCCAGCAGCACCGGGCCTACAGCCTACGAGCAGTACTTC. It translates to CASSTGPTAYEQYF. The chain links TRBV7-6 to TRBJ2-7; no clear D. Germline-derived CDR1 and CDR2 are SGHVS and FNYEAQ. V was pared by 5 bases and J by 2 bases, with 13 bases between. The CDR3 contains 14 residues.

The J gene is TRBJ1-2, the V gene TRBV7-2; D is perhaps TRBD1 (5 bases). CDR3 size: 13 residues. Trimming removed 3 bases at V and 6 bases at J, with 11 bases between. From germline, CDR1 is SGHTA and CDR2 FQGNSA. Here the CDR3 reads CASSFPAGNGYTF. CDR3 in DNA: TGTGCCAGCAGCTTCCCCGCAGGGAATGGCTACACCTTC.

The chain carries TRBV29-1 and TRBJ2-7; tentative D call: TRBD1 (5 bases). The ends were cut back, 7 bases at V and 6 bases at J, with 16 bases in the middle. The CDR3 is made up of 12 amino acids. Germline loops: CDR1 SQVTM, CDR2 ANQGSEA. The CDR3 loop is CSASSRVSEQYF. CDR3 in DNA: TGCAGCGCTTCCAGCAGGGTTAGCGAGCAGTACTTC.

A few counts support this clone. The CDR3 spells CASSELGQGRWITEAFF. DNA for the CDR3: TGTGCCAGCAGTGAACTCGGACAGGGGCGTTGGATAACTGAAGCTTTCTTT. V is TRBV25-1 and J is TRBJ1-1, with 9 bases matching TRBD1. Unmatched junction bases numbered 12, after V lost 2 bases and J lost 5 bases. CDR1 and CDR2 (germline): MGHDK, SYGVNS. The CDR3 loop spans 17 amino acids.

This chain connects TRBV18 to TRBJ2-3, with D uncertain. Trimming left V 4 bases short and J 2 bases short, with 13 bases between. The CDR3 has 15 residues. The germline CDR1 and CDR2 sequences are KGHSH and LQKENI. For the CDR3, the DNA is TGTGCCAGCTCACTCCTGCCTGACCTCACAGATACGCAGTATTTT. Its translation: CASSLLPDLTDTQYF.

In DNA, the CDR3 is TGTGCCAGCAGGAGTCTAGCGGGAGGTGGTGAGACCCAGTACTTC. It yields the protein CASRSLAGGGETQYF. This chain links TRBV6-6 with TRBJ2-5, with 11 positions matching TRBD2. Germline values: CDR1 MNHNY, CDR2 SVGAGI (reference sequence). The V gene end was trimmed by 6 bases and the J gene end by 5 bases; junction bases not matched to a gene: 8. The CDR3 spans 15 residues.

The chain has TRBV11-2 and TRBJ2-5; possibly TRBD2 for D (6 bases). With 5 bases removed from V and 5 bases from J, the gap between germline ends came to 12 bases. There are 13 residues in the CDR3. Per the germline V gene, CDR1 is SGHAT and CDR2 is FQNNGV. The CDR3 DNA sequence: TGTGCCAGCAGCCAACGGGAGAAGGAGACCCAGTACTTC. It yields the protein CASSQREKETQYF. Full variable domain (remainder filled in from reference TRBV11-2 and TRBJ2-5): EAGVAQSPRYKIIEKRQSVAFWCNPISGHATLYWYQQILGQGPKLLIQFQNNGVVDDSQLPKDRFSAERLKGVDSTLKIQPAKLEDSAVYLCASSQREKETQYFGPGTRLLVL.

The chain has TRBV7-2 and TRBJ1-2; D not resolved. This CDR3 has 14 amino acids. Trimming took 5 bases from V and 4 from J, leaving 14 bases between them. From germline, CDR1 is SGHTA and CDR2 FQGNSA. CDR3 sequence (DNA): TGTGCCAGCAGCCCCCCGGGTTCCGTCTATGGCTACACCTTC. The encoded protein is CASSPPGSVYGYTF.

The chain joins TRBV4-2 to TRBJ2-7, with D tentatively TRBD2 (5 bases). V was clipped by 1 base and J by 2 bases, with 9 bases between them. The germline V gene has CDR1 LGHNA and CDR2 YNFKEQ. The CDR3 spans 14 residues. The CDR3 nucleotides are TGTGCCAGCAGCCAAGGATACGGGACCTACGAGCAGTACTTC. Encoded protein: CASSQGYGTYEQYF.

This clone has more than one count but fewer than ten. V is TRBV28 and J is TRBJ2-3; 8 bases agree with TRBD2. V gave up 8 bases and J gave up 2 bases; unmatched junction bases: 6. Germline V CDR1 and CDR2: MDHEN, SYDVKM. The length of the CDR3 is 14 residues. Here the CDR3 reads CASGGRRATDTQYF. CDR3 nucleotides: TGTGCCAGCGGCGGGAGGAGAGCCACAGATACGCAGTATTTT.

This clone has a handful of counts. The rearrangement joins TRBV25-1 to TRBJ2-1; 9 bases align to TRBD1. J was trimmed by 8 bases and V by 6 bases; bases with no gene match: 11. The CDR3 sequence is 15 residues long. CDR1 MGHDK and CDR2 SYGVNS come from the germline V gene. The CDR3 here is CASRKYRDRVDEQFF. The DNA for the CDR3 is TGTGCCAGCAGGAAATACCGGGACAGGGTTGATGAGCAGTTCTTC.

The V and J genes are TRBV6-5 and TRBJ1-2, with TRBD1 matching over 9 bases. The ends lost 1 base at V and 6 bases at J; junction bases unmatched: 6. The CDR3 covers 15 residues. Germline assignment: CDR1 MNHEY and CDR2 SVGAGI. In DNA form, the CDR3 reads TGTGCCAGCAGTTACTTTAGGACAGGGGCGGATGGCTACACCTTC. This gives the protein CASSYFRTGADGYTF.

The chain uses TRBV19 and TRBJ2-6; 12 bases are shared with TRBD1. J was trimmed by 1 base and V by 4 bases; bases with no gene match: 5. The CDR3 spans 18 residues. Looked up from germline, CDR1 is LNHDA and CDR2 is SQIVND (reference sequence). CDR3 protein: CASSKGQGAGSGANVLTF. CDR3 nucleotides: TGTGCCAGTAGTAAGGGACAGGGGGCTGGATCTGGGGCCAACGTCCTGACTTTC.

CDR3 sequence reads: CASSFTQGSYNEQFF. The DNA of the CDR3 is TGTGCCAGCAGCTTTACACAGGGATCGTACAATGAGCAGTTCTTC. The chain couples TRBV7-8 to TRBJ2-1, with D tentatively TRBD1 (6 bases). The CDR3 sequence is 15 residues long. Between the trimmed V and J ends, which lost 3 bases and 4 bases, there was a span of 13 bases. The germline CDR1 and CDR2 sequences are SGHVS and FQNEAQ.